The TCR beta chain under discussion was sequenced for a study of T-cell memory formation after mild COVID-19. Study outcomes and limitations: Second-wave clones that peaked on day 37 lacked confirmed SARS-CoV-2 specificity.

The authors produced TCR alpha and TCR beta cDNA libraries with sample barcodes and UMIs by 5'RACE using constant-segment primers. TCRdb used MiXCR to reprocess the 5' RACE reads, holding one entry per CDR3 protein. This repertoire shows 470,000 or so distinct CDR3 sequences, roughly 18% found once; its top ten account for 20% to 25%. To note about this clonotype: The antigen is not known.

The V gene end was trimmed by 1 base and the J gene end by 5 bases; junction bases not matched to a gene: 11. CDR1 SQVTM and CDR2 ANQGSEA come from the germline V gene. The CDR3 loop spans 16 amino acids. Source material: PBMCs or a T cell subset sorted from them (not recorded which). The chain links TRBV29-1 to TRBJ2-5, with TRBD1 matching 9 bases. This receptor was taken from a man younger than 35 who had mild COVID-19 (a few samples of this study predate the infection). Cell type and time point are not known. CDR3 in amino acids: CSVEARDRDLGETQYF. CDR3 sequence (DNA): TGCAGCGTTGAAGCAAGGGACAGGGACCTCGGGGAGACCCAGTACTTC. The whole variable domain, filled in from reference TRBV29-1 and TRBJ2-5, reads SAVISQKPSRDICQRGTSLTIQCQVDSQVTMMFWYRQQPGQSLTLIATANQGSEATYESGFVIDKFPISRPNLTFSTLTVSNMSPEDSSIYLCSVEARDRDLGETQYFGPGTRLLVL.